The clone carrying this T cell receptor (beta chain) is labeled medium-sized. The data originate from a study of tumor-infiltrating lymphocytes in oesophageal squamous cell carcinoma. MiXCR, run by TCRdb on the PCR reads, gives a single entry per CDR3 protein. Among 3,500 to 4,000 distinct CDR3 sequences listed, roughly 21% were seen once. CDR3 length: 13 amino acids. V was cut by 1 base and J by 5 bases, with 9 bases left in between. CDR1 is SEHNR and CDR2 is FQNEAQ in the germline V gene (reference sequence). The specimen sequenced was normal esophageal tissue next to the tumor. This receptor was taken from a male donor with esophageal squamous cell carcinoma. This chain uses TRBV7-9 with TRBJ2-7; maybe TRBD2 (7 bases). The CDR3 sequence: CASSLVGGDEQYF. In DNA, the CDR3 is TGTGCCAGCAGCTTAGTAGGGGGGGACGAGCAGTACTTC.